This T cell receptor (beta chain) came from a study of regulatory T cells in long-lasting Graves disease (TCRdb year 2021). Study-wide context: Persistent Graves' disease was defined as persistently positive TSH receptor autoantibodies together with antithyroid drug treatment for over 5 years. Persistent Graves' disease patients were compared with newly diagnosed Graves' disease patients by peripheral blood TCR sequencing and RNA sequencing. TCR sequencing covered about 13 persistent and roughly 20 newly diagnosed Graves' disease patients, 33 samples in total. Antithyroid drugs had been taken for about 10.3 years on average by persistent Graves' disease patients in the clinical cohort. The study was conducted in China and was registered as a clinical trial.

At the junction V is shortened by 6 bases and J by 11 bases, with 16 bases in between. As encoded in the germline V gene (reference sequence), CDR1 is DFQATT while CDR2 is SNEGSKA. The CDR3 measures 11 amino acids from cysteine to phenylalanine. Left in the record is the CDR3 DNA by itself, 33 bases read in frame from the first base. Sample time point, as interpreted from the label and publication: persistent/refractory GD, antithyroid drugs over 5 years with positive TRAb. For both TCR sequencing and RNA sequencing, RNA was extracted from PBMCs using TRIzol. The diagnosis of Graves' disease was made according to American Thyroid Association guidelines. Patients were recruited from an endocrinology department in Xi'an, China. From each patient, about 9.7 milliliters of peripheral blood was collected into an EDTA anticoagulant tube. Ficoll Paque Plus density gradient separation was used to isolate PBMCs, and no further T cell sorting was performed. RNA quality was checked with an Agilent 2100 Bioanalyzer and agarose gel, and concentration with a NanoDrop 2000.

This clonotype was counted at least ten times. The antigen it recognizes is unknown. No quality values exist for individual bases; no much larger clone is one base distant. General study outcomes and caveats: Sequencing and analysis were restricted to the TCR beta chain. The study examined only peripheral blood because the primary lesion, thyroid tissue, could not be accessed. Persistent Graves' disease patients showed lower TCR Shannon entropy and fewer highly expanded clones than newly diagnosed patients, suggesting clonal expansion. Persistent patients shared more public clonotypes among themselves (around 2,700) than newly diagnosed patients did (over 950). TRBV28, TRBJ1-2 and TRBJ2-5 were preferentially used in persistent disease, while TRBV20-1 and TRBJ2-1 were favored in newly diagnosed disease. The authors acknowledged the small sample size as a limitation that may reduce accuracy.

Library construction relied on multiplex PCR. The sequencing machine was an Illumina HiSeq 4000. iRepertoire HTBI primers and Arm-PCR amplification of CDR3 regions were used to construct TCR beta libraries. Gel purification was performed on PCR products prior to sequencing. As for the original processing: A total of around 66 TRBV and 14 TRBJ segments were identified across samples and were used for gene usage analysis of CDR3 amino acid clonotypes. COPE and FqMerger were used to merge the filtered high-quality paired reads into contigs. BLAST was used to align contigs to IMGT TRBV, TRBD and TRBJ reference genes, with CDR3 defined following IMGT. Clonotypes above 0.1% frequency were classified as highly expanded clones. Repertoire diversity was measured by Shannon entropy, and V-J evenness by the Gini coefficient. Clonotypes shared by more than one individual were considered public. TCRdb handled the public reads itself, with Q25 trimming in fastp and clone calling in MiXCR, and kept productive beta chains. Every distinct CDR3 protein forms one entry, paired with its most common genes and DNA. Clone size and V and J calls follow TCRdb, not the original study. The sample records approximately 360,000 distinct CDR3 sequences, roughly 25% of which are singletons. The ten largest clonotypes hold around a quarter of the sample.

This clonotype was obtained from a woman between 40 and 55 years old with Graves disease. Donor details come from another sample of the same person, matched by shared clones. The V gene is TRBV20-1 and the J gene is TRBJ2-5, with the D segment identity uncertain. Sequencing was performed on peripheral blood mononuclear cells (PBMCs), taken when the disease was refractory, from a patient treated with antithyroid drugs. Here the CDR3 is given as CSAALVDIQYF. The base sequence is TGCAGTGCGGCGCTGGTGGATATTCAGTACTTC.